These 13 T cell receptor beta chains were all obtained from the same sample, sequenced in a study of CD8 T cells in Susac syndrome. Random hexamers were used to reverse transcribe an amount of about 0.45 to 1 ug RNA. Each CDR3 protein is one row after TCRdb ran MiXCR on the immunoSEQ multiplex PCR reads. Altogether roughly 250,000 distinct CDR3 sequences are present, less than 96% being singletons, with the ten largest covering approximately 0.094%. Sequenced material: CD4+ T cells from PBMCs. Source of these receptors: a human donor with Susac syndrome.

The chain carries TRBV29-1 and TRBJ2-7; no firm D call. V gave up 3 bases and J gave up 5 bases, with 8 bases separating them. This CDR3 region has 11 residues. The germline V gene has CDR1 SQVTM and CDR2 ANQGSEA. The CDR3 loop is CSVDVGNEQYF. The CDR3 DNA reads TGCAGCGTTGATGTAGGGAACGAGCAGTACTTC.

J is TRBJ1-3 and V is TRBV3-1; D not resolved. The CDR3 is 16 amino acids. Germline-derived CDR1 and CDR2 are LGHDT and YNNKEL (reference sequence). V lost 2 bases, J lost 0 bases, and 11 bases lay in between. In DNA, the CDR3 is TGTGCCAGCAGCCAACTAATCGCAGACTCTGGAAACACCATATATTTT. Translating gives CASSQLIADSGNTIYF.

Only one count was recorded for this clonotype. The chain uses TRBV30 and TRBJ1-5; no firm D call. CDR3 length: 14 amino acids. Germline loops: CDR1 GTSNPN, CDR2 SVGIG (reference sequence). V shed 0 bases and J shed 2 bases, with 8 bases lying between them. Here the CDR3 DNA reads TGTGCCTGGAGTGTTCGGCAGCGCAATCAGCCCCAGCATTTT. Amino acids: CAWSVRQRNQPQHF.

In this sample, this clonotype turned up once. V is TRBV3-1 and J is TRBJ2-1; 10 bases are shared with TRBD2. The CDR3 is 15 amino acids. Germline V gene lookup returns CDR1 LGHDT and CDR2 YNNKEL (reference sequence). The ends lost 5 bases at V and 3 bases at J; junction bases unmatched: 4. The DNA of the CDR3 is TGTGCCAGCAGCACGCGGACTAGCGGCTACAATGAGCAGTTCTTC. Its protein is CASSTRTSGYNEQFF.

The gene calls are TRBV20-1 and TRBJ2-7; 11 bases line up with TRBD2. Trimming at V came to 2 bases and at J to 0 bases, leaving 3 bases not matched to a gene. CDR3 length: 15 amino acids. Per the germline V gene, CDR1 is DFQATT and CDR2 is SNEGSKA (reference sequence). The CDR3 bases are TGCAGTGCTAGACTAGCGGGAGGATTCTCCTACGAGCAGTACTTC. It encodes CSARLAGGFSYEQYF.

The rearrangement uses TRBV5-6 and TRBJ2-1, with D possibly being TRBD1 (7 bases). From germline, CDR1 is SGHDT and CDR2 YYEEEE. V was trimmed by 0 bases and J by 0 bases, leaving 13 bases between them. The CDR3 has 17 residues. The CDR3 DNA is TGTGCCAGCAGCTTGGTCAGGAGGGGGCCCTCCTACAATGAGCAGTTCTTC. The encoded protein is CASSLVRRGPSYNEQFF.

The count of this clonotype is one. The chain recombines TRBV29-1 with TRBJ1-3; D perhaps matches TRBD1 (6 bases). Trimming cost V 1 base and J 0 bases, with 10 bases left between them. This CDR3 region has 15 residues. Germline V CDR1 and CDR2: SQVTM, ANQGSEA. The CDR3 is CSVEGGRGSGNTIYF. The CDR3 coding sequence is TGCAGCGTTGAAGGGGGCAGGGGCTCTGGAAACACCATATATTTT.

This rearrangement joins TRBV15 to TRBJ2-5, with D possibly being TRBD2 (5 bases). Germline V gene lookup returns CDR1 LNHNV and CDR2 YYDKDF (reference sequence). Trimming cost V 3 bases and J 1 base, with 18 bases left between them. The CDR3 spans 17 residues. The CDR3 protein is CATSRAGVAATQETQYF. In DNA, the CDR3 is TGTGCCACCAGCAGGGCCGGGGTGGCGGCAACCCAAGAGACCCAGTACTTC. The full variable domain, with the rest looked up from reference TRBV15 and TRBJ2-5, is DAMVIQNPRYQVTQFGKPVTLSCSQTLNHNVMYWYQQKSSQAPKLLFHYYDKDFNNEADTPDNFQSRRPNTSFCFLDIRSPGLGDTAMYLCATSRAGVAATQETQYFGPGTRLLVL.

V gene TRBV4-1 combines with J gene TRBJ2-2; 8 positions agree with TRBD2. The V gene's germline CDR1 is MGHRA and CDR2 YSYEKL. CDR3 length equals 19 residues. The V and J ends lost 0 bases and 3 bases, in that order; junction bases with no gene match: 12. DNA for the CDR3: TGCGCCAGCAGCCAAGATTGGGGAACGGGAGGGCCGGACACCGGGGAGCTGTTTTTT. Amino acid sequence: CASSQDWGTGGPDTGELFF.

The sample holds one count of this clonotype. This chain joins TRBV25-1 and TRBJ2-5, with 10 bases aligning to TRBD2. Germline CDR1 is MGHDK and CDR2 is SYGVNS. Germline trimming cut 3 bases from V and 5 bases from J; bases unmatched to any gene: 9. This CDR3 spans 16 amino acids. The CDR3 nucleotides are TGTGCCAGCAGTGAGTTACTAGCGGGATTGGTGGAGACCCAGTACTTC. It yields the protein CASSELLAGLVETQYF.

CDR3 in amino acids: CASSPGSLAGVTDTQYF. CDR3 bases: TGTGCCAGCAGTCCCGGCTCACTAGCGGGAGTCACAGATACGCAGTATTTT. The chain uses TRBV6-4 and TRBJ2-3, with 11 bases matching TRBD2. The CDR3 runs 17 residues. Trimming took 5 bases from V and 2 from J; bases not matched to a gene: 9. In germline, CDR1 is MRHNA, CDR2 SNTAGT.

In DNA, the CDR3 is TGTGCCAGCAGCCAAGTGCTAGCGGGCCAAGAGACCCAGTACTTC. Protein: CASSQVLAGQETQYF. V usage is TRBV3-1 and J usage is TRBJ2-5, with 8 bases identical to TRBD2. This CDR3 contains 15 residues. The germline CDR1 and CDR2 sequences are LGHDT and YNNKEL (reference sequence). V dropped 1 base and J dropped 1; count of bases not matched to a gene: 2.

The rearrangement joins TRBV20-1 to TRBJ2-7; the D call may be TRBD1 or TRBD2 (5 bases each). Germline CDR1 DFQATT, CDR2 SNEGSKA (reference sequence). The CDR3 is 15 amino acids. The V gene lost 0 bases and the J gene lost 1 base, with 13 bases spanning the gap. This chain's CDR3 is CSARDGTRSSYEQYF. The CDR3, as DNA: TGCAGTGCTAGAGATGGGACGAGGTCATCCTACGAGCAGTACTTC.